These T cell receptor beta chains were read from a single sample in a study of sequential checkpoint blockade in melanoma. Sequenced by immunoSEQ multiplex PCR; TCRdb stores in-frame clones only, minus some. The table shows under 9,500 clones, with roughly 57% occurring only once. Sequenced material: CD8+ T cells sorted from blood (inferred from file names), taken from a patient given nivolumab and ipilimumab in sequence. Source of these receptors: a human donor with melanoma. The CDR3 runs from the conserved cysteine through the conserved F or W. A D gene is named only where the DNA matches it firmly. Some rows mark clone size as missing; the rest say once, few, many or name a class of expanded clone.

j_gene | d_gene | abundance | v_gene | CDR3nt | CDR3aa
TRBJ2-1 | TRBD2 | . | TRBV2 | TGTGCCAGCAGTGAAGAGCGCGGGAGTAGAAATGAGCAGTTCTTC | CASSEERGSRNEQFF
TRBJ2-7 | TRBD2 | once | TRBV6-5 | TGTGCCAGCAGTTTAAGCGGGGCTTACGAGCAGTACTTC | CASSLSGAYEQYF
TRBJ1-2 | . | medium-sized | TRBV4-3 | TGCGCCAGCAGCCAAGATCCAGCAGGGGATGGCTACACCTTC | CASSQDPAGDGYTF
TRBJ2-7 | . | few | TRBV10-3 | TGTGCCATCCGGCTCGAGGGTACCTCCTACGAGCAGTACTTC | CAIRLEGTSYEQYF
TRBJ2-1 | . | . | TRBV4-2 | TGTGCCAGCAGCCAAGTCACGGTAGTCCAATACGAGCAGTTCTTC | CASSQVTVVQYEQFF
TRBJ1-1 | TRBD1 | . | TRBV7-9 | TGTGCCAGCAGTCTGGGACAGCAAAACACTGAAGCTTTCTTT | CASSLGQQNTEAFF
TRBJ2-1 | . | . | TRBV19 | TGTGCCAGTAGTCAGGGCTACAATGAGCAGTTCTTC | CASSQGYNEQFF
TRBJ1-5 | . | once | TRBV7-8 | TGTGCCAGCAGCTTAGACTCGACAGCCCACAATCAGCCCCAGCATTTT | CASSLDSTAHNQPQHF
TRBJ2-1 | . | few | TRBV9 | TGTGCCAGCAGCGCACGGGGGGCGGGCGAGCAGTTCTTC | CASSARGAGEQFF
TRBJ2-7 | TRBD1 | once | TRBV29-1 | TGCAGCGTTGCAACTTCCGGGACAGGGTTTGACGAGCAGTACTTC | CSVATSGTGFDEQYF
TRBJ2-7 | . | few | TRBV18 | TGTGCCAGCTCACCAGCGGGACAGCCCTCCTACGAGCAGTACTTC | CASSPAGQPSYEQYF
TRBJ2-7 | TRBD1 | . | TRBV19 | TGTGCCAGTAGTTTGGGACAGGGGGCTCGGGACGAGCAGTACTTC | CASSLGQGARDEQYF
TRBJ2-7 | . | . | TRBV28 | TGTGCCATCGCTGGACAGCGAACCTACGAGCAGTACTTC | CAIAGQRTYEQYF
TRBJ2-2 | . | once | TRBV5-1 | TGCGCCAGCAGTTCAGGGATGAAGCTGTTTTTT | CASSSGMKLFF
TRBJ1-1 | . | . | TRBV13 | TGTGCCAGCAGCTACGGGCAGGGGCCAAAGTTGGCTTTCTTT | CASSYGQGPKLAFF
TRBJ1-1 | TRBD1 | . | TRBV4-3 | TGCGCCAGCAGCCAGGCAGGACAGGGCGGCACTGAAGCTTTCTTT | CASSQAGQGGTEAFF
TRBJ1-6 | . | . | TRBV7-3 | TGTGCCAGCAGCTTCGAGGGCCCACCCGACTATAATTCACCCCTCCACTTT | CASSFEGPPDYNSPLHF
TRBJ2-5 | TRBD1 | . | TRBV9 | TGTGCCAGCAGCCTAGCACAGGGGCTGGGGGAGACCCAGTACTTC | CASSLAQGLGETQYF
TRBJ2-1 | TRBD2 | . | TRBV6-4 | TGTGCCAGCAGTGATAAGCGGGAGACTGAGCAGTTCTTC | CASSDKRETEQFF
TRBJ2-7 | . | . | TRBV5-1 | TGCGCCAGCAGCTTCGGAGGATATAGGTCCTACGAGCAGTACTTC | CASSFGGYRSYEQYF
TRBJ2-1 | . | . | TRBV4-1 | TGCGCCAGCAGCACCCTTTTAGAAAATGAGCAGTTCTTC | CASSTLLENEQFF
TRBJ1-5 | . | . | TRBV4-3 | TGCGCCAGCAGCCAAGATTGGCAGGGAGGAAGCAATCAGCCCCAGCATTTT | CASSQDWQGGSNQPQHF
TRBJ2-2 | TRBD1 | . | TRBV6-5 | TGTGCCAGTCTTACAGGGGTCGGAAACACCGGGGAGCTGTTTTTT | CASLTGVGNTGELFF
TRBJ1-1 | . | few | TRBV4-1 | TGCGCCAGCAGCCTAGCAGGGGACACTGAAGCTTTCTTT | CASSLAGDTEAFF
TRBJ2-2 | TRBD2 | . | TRBV6-1 | TGTGCCAGCAGTGAGGCTAGCGGGATAGTAGGGGAGCTGTTTTTT | CASSEASGIVGELFF
TRBJ2-1 | . | few | TRBV28 | TGTGCCAGCAGCACTAGTAGCTACAATGAGCAGTTCTTC | CASSTSSYNEQFF
TRBJ1-3 | . | . | TRBV7-6 | TGTGCCAGCAGCTTAGGGCGGAACTCTGGAAACACCATATATTTT | CASSLGRNSGNTIYF
TRBJ2-4 | TRBD1 | . | TRBV4-2 | TGTGCCAGCAGCCCATCGACAGGGGCCATTACAGCCAAAAACATTCAGTACTTC | CASSPSTGAITAKNIQYF
TRBJ2-7 | . | . | TRBV6-5 | TGTGCCAGCAGTTACTCGGGTGGGCTAGTTGAGGGCGAGCAGTACTTC | CASSYSGGLVEGEQYF
TRBJ2-3 | . | . | TRBV4-1 | TGCGCCAGCAGCCAAGCTAAAGTCACAGATACGCAGTATTTT | CASSQAKVTDTQYF
TRBJ1-1 | . | . | TRBV15 | TGTGCCACCAGCAGAGCGGGGTTTGACACTGAAGCTTTCTTT | CATSRAGFDTEAFF
TRBJ2-3 | . | few | TRBV6-6 | TGTGCCAGCAGTTTCCACACAGATACGCAGTATTTT | CASSFHTDTQYF
TRBJ1-1 | TRBD1 | . | TRBV27 | TGTGCCAGCAGGGACAGGGGTCTTGTTACTGAAGCTTTCTTT | CASRDRGLVTEAFF
TRBJ2-1 | . | . | TRBV4-3 | TGCGCCAGCAGTCTAAGGGCAGGGATCTCCTACAATGAGCAGTTCTTC | CASSLRAGISYNEQFF
TRBJ2-5 | . | few | TRBV5-6 | TGTGCCAGCAGCTTCCCGGACATCGGAGAGACCCAGTACTTC | CASSFPDIGETQYF
TRBJ1-1 | . | few | TRBV4-3 | TGCGCCAGCAGCCAATTGGACGCCTCGGGGGCTTTCTTT | CASSQLDASGAFF
TRBJ2-7 | . | . | TRBV7-2 | TGTGCCAGCAGCCCCTCGGACAAACGCTACGAGCAGTACTTC | CASSPSDKRYEQYF
TRBJ1-2 | . | . | TRBV13 | TGTGCCAGCAGCTTAAGCTCCAGGGGCCGTGGCTACACCTTC | CASSLSSRGRGYTF
TRBJ1-3 | . | . | TRBV6-5 | TGTGCCAGCAGTTATGGAGGGGCTGGAAACACCATATATTTT | CASSYGGAGNTIYF
TRBJ1-5 | . | . | TRBV28 | TGTGCCAGCAGTCTACCGTATCAGCCCCAGCATTTT | CASSLPYQPQHF
TRBJ2-2 | TRBD2 | once | TRBV7-9 | TGTGCCAGCAGCTTAGTAGGCGGGAGGCTTATCTCGAACACCGGGGAGCTGTTTTTT | CASSLVGGRLISNTGELFF
TRBJ2-7 | . | medium-sized | TRBV7-8 | TGTGCCAGCAGCCCAGGGATCTACGAGCAGTACTTC | CASSPGIYEQYF
TRBJ2-7 | . | . | TRBV7-2 | TGTGCCAGCAGCTTAGCCGGGCGGGCCACCTACGAGCAGTACTTC | CASSLAGRATYEQYF
TRBJ1-2 | TRBD1 | once | TRBV5-1 | TGCGCCAGCAGGGGGACAGGGAGGCTTTATGGCTACACCTTC | CASRGTGRLYGYTF
TRBJ2-6 | . | . | TRBV4-1 | TGCGCCAGCAGCTATCCGACTGACTCTGGGGCCAACGTCCTGACTTTC | CASSYPTDSGANVLTF
TRBJ2-7 | TRBD1 | medium-sized | TRBV19 | TGTGCCAGTGGGGAACAGGGGGAAGGCTACGAGCAGTACTTC | CASGEQGEGYEQYF